This T cell receptor beta chain stems from a study of post-analysis software for immune sequencing data. Study overall: Relapsing-remitting, secondary progressive and progressive-relapsing forms made up the multiple sclerosis disease courses.

CDR3 length: 13 amino acids. CDR1 is SGDLS, CDR2 YYNGEE, per germline. V lost 0 bases to trimming and J lost 4 bases, with 8 bases between them. Comment on this clonotype: Its matching antigen is unknown.

Each TCR beta cDNA library carried unique molecular identifiers. MiXCR, applied by TCRdb to the PCR reads, yields one record per CDR3 protein. This sample has 650,000 to 850,000 distinct CDR3 sequences, with under 70% found just once. Study results and caveats: For normalized Chao1 diversity, multiple sclerosis patients scored significantly lower than controls did. Patients carried four or five TRBV segments more frequently than controls did, and TRBV5-6, TRBV5-1 and TRBV20-1 were among them.

The material sequenced was blood. This rearrangement joins TRBV9 to TRBJ2-7; D is undetermined. The receptor was isolated from a girl aged 10 to 17 with multiple sclerosis. CDR3 sequence: CASSVGADYEQYF. For the CDR3, the DNA is TGTGCCAGCAGCGTAGGGGCCGATTACGAGCAGTACTTC.